This TCR beta chain was sequenced during a study of blood T cell repertoires in COVID-19 (dated by TCRdb to 2018 to 2020). General notes on the study: Samples covering the acute and convalescent phases of COVID-19 were provided by collaborators in the United States, Italy and Spain. The samples were drawn from the first 160 participants of the ongoing ImmuneRACE study and from 950 to 1,500 subjects provided by 6 global collaborators. Sample metadata almost always included a de-identified subject ID, COVID-19 status, age in years and sex. The material from the prospective study consisted of cDNA or gDNA derived from T cells, B-cell-depleted T cells, or PBMCs. Deeply sampled blood TCRbeta repertoires from subjects exposed to, actively infected with, or recovered from COVID-19 were included in the dataset. Where available, HLA class I and class II types were taken from metadata supplied by the sample provider and were not determined by assay-based typing. The repertoires were made available in a free public database intended to serve as a resource for research on the immune response to SARS-CoV-2.

TCRbeta CDR3 regions were amplified from genomic DNA by means of the immunoSEQ Assay, a bias-controlled multiplex PCR. Concerning the study's data processing: The number of nucleated cells in each sample was estimated by amplification of reference gene primers within the assay. Sequence reads were collapsed and filtered to measure the absolute abundance of every unique TCRbeta CDR3 rearrangement. For each sample, productive Simpson clonality was calculated as the square root of Simpson's diversity index over productive rearrangements. This is the immuneACCESS table as TCRdb keeps it, with only in-frame sequences that have V and J called. A part of the clones is gone; compared with another copy, unresolved V genes explain less than half, and the rest is unexplained. V, J and clone size are taken as reported in that table, and D and trimming were inferred from the DNA itself. This sample holds just under 55,000 clones; roughly 87% were observed only once. Jointly, the top ten make up under 2% of the sample.

Regarding this clone: No antigen is known for it. The record has no base qualities; no much larger clone is one base away.

Study-wide conclusions, independent of this receptor: Clinical and demographic metadata were provided uncurated, with the amount varying by source and participant.

The collaborating institutions used their own protocols to collect whole blood in K2EDTA tubes. Collaborator samples were shipped for TCRbeta analysis as frozen whole blood, isolated PBMCs, or DNA extracted from either sample type. The germline V gene encodes CDR1 MGHDK and CDR2 SYGVNS. The CDR3 spans 14 residues, from the cysteine through the phenylalanine. The entry retains the CDR3 DNA only, 42 bases that are in frame from base 1. V loses 2 bases, J loses 4 bases, and the germline ends lie 11 bases apart. Rearrangement joined TRBV25-1 to TRBJ1-1; TRBD1 is a weak D gene call, 6 bases matching. Material: peripheral blood. The receptor's source is a woman aged 60 to 75 with acute or convalescent COVID-19. The nucleotides are TGTGCCAGCAGTGAACTTACAGGGACCACTGAAGCTTTCTTT. The translation is CASSELTGTTEAFF.